A selection of T cell receptor beta chains follows, all from one sample in a study of cytomegalovirus exposure and HLA in healthy donors. Sequenced by immunoSEQ multiplex PCR; TCRdb stores in-frame clones only, minus some. The table includes about 140,000 clones, approximately 84% detected once. Sequencing was carried out using PBMCs. The receptors here all came from a woman between 55 and 75 years old in good health and CMV-seropositive. Each CDR3 is given with its conserved first and last residue. A D gene is named only where the DNA matches it firmly. Clone size is shown for a subset of rows, as once, few, many or a class of expanded clone.

clone_size	v_call	j_call	cdr3_length	d_call	cdr3_nt	cdr3_aa
.	TRBV19	TRBJ2-1	14	.	TGTGCCAGTACCTCGGGAGTCGTCAACAATGAGCAGTTCTTC	CASTSGVVNNEQFF
.	TRBV20-1	TRBJ2-4	11	.	TGCAGTGCTAGAGATGGGCTTATTCAGTACTTC	CSARDGLIQYF
.	TRBV18	TRBJ1-3	14	.	TGTGCCAGCTCACCACCCCAGTTCGGAAACACCATATATTTT	CASSPPQFGNTIYF
once	TRBV30	TRBJ1-1	12	.	TGTGCCTGGAACTCTGGGAACACTGAAGCTTTCTTT	CAWNSGNTEAFF
.	TRBV28	TRBJ2-1	16	TRBD2	TGTGCCAGCAGGGCCAGGGAGCGGGACTTTTACAATGAGCAGTTCTTC	CASRARERDFYNEQFF
once	TRBV30	TRBJ2-1	14	TRBD2	TGTGCCTGGGGGACTAGCGGGAGTCCCAATGGGCAGTTCTTC	CAWGTSGSPNGQFF
.	TRBV7-2	TRBJ2-7	12	.	TGTGCCAGCAGCCCGGTTTACTACGAGCAGTACTTC	CASSPVYYEQYF
few	TRBV29-1	TRBJ1-2	9	.	TGCAGCGTTGAAGATGCAGACACCTTC	CSVEDADTF
.	TRBV7-8	TRBJ2-7	14	.	TGTGCCAGCAGCACAGTCCTTGCAGGGTACGAGCAGTACTTC	CASSTVLAGYEQYF
few	TRBV19	TRBJ2-6	15	.	TGTGCCAGTAGTATGAGCCCCGCTAGGGCCAACGTCCTGACTTTC	CASSMSPARANVLTF
.	TRBV18	TRBJ1-3	15	.	TGTGCCAGCTCACCCCGGGACACCCCTGGAAACACCATATATTTT	CASSPRDTPGNTIYF
.	TRBV5-6	TRBJ2-5	15	.	TGTGCCAGCAGCCCCGGGGTCATCCGGCGAGAGACCCAGTACTTC	CASSPGVIRRETQYF
.	TRBV27	TRBJ2-1	15	TRBD1	TGTGCCAGCAGTTTAGGGACAGACTACTACAATGAGCAGTTCTTC	CASSLGTDYYNEQFF
.	TRBV7-9	TRBJ1-1	15	.	TGTGCCAGCAGCCGACAACAACAGGGGAACACTGAAGCTTTCTTT	CASSRQQQGNTEAFF
.	TRBV29-1	TRBJ1-5	13	TRBD1	TGCAGCGTTGGACAGGGAATCAATCAGCCCCAGCATTTT	CSVGQGINQPQHF
.	TRBV7-3	TRBJ2-2	16	TRBD1	TGTGCCAGCAGCCCCCGGGACAGCCAAGTCACCGGGGAGCTGTTTTTT	CASSPRDSQVTGELFF
.	TRBV7-6	TRBJ1-2	14	.	TGTGCCAGCAGCTTAGCGAAGGGGTTGGGTGGCTACACCTTC	CASSLAKGLGGYTF
.	TRBV4-3	TRBJ2-7	16	.	TGCGCCAGCAGCCAAGAATCGCAGGCGGGTACCTACGAGCAGTACTTC	CASSQESQAGTYEQYF
.	TRBV5-5	TRBJ1-5	15	TRBD1	TGTGCCAGCAGCTTGACGGGACAGGGGGTTCAGCCCCAGCATTTT	CASSLTGQGVQPQHF
few	TRBV29-1	TRBJ2-5	16	TRBD2	TGCAGCGTTGAGGCCAGTTTGGTAGCGGGAGACCCTACCCAGTACTTC	CSVEASLVAGDPTQYF
.	TRBV27	TRBJ2-7	12	TRBD2	TGTGCCAGCATGGGACTAGCCGGGGAGCAGTACTTC	CASMGLAGEQYF
.	TRBV20-1	TRBJ2-3	11	.	TGCAGTGCTAGAGCCGTAGATACGCAGTATTTT	CSARAVDTQYF
.	TRBV5-1	TRBJ1-1	13	.	TGCGCCAGCAGCTCGCGGGGGGCCGAGGAAGCTTTCTTT	CASSSRGAEEAFF
.	TRBV28	TRBJ2-1	14	TRBD2	TGTGCCAGCAGTGACCTAGCGGGAGTGGGTGAGCAGTTCTTC	CASSDLAGVGEQFF
.	TRBV30	TRBJ2-6	14	.	TGTGCCTGGGGGAACAGGTTTGGGGCCAACGTCCTGACTTTC	CAWGNRFGANVLTF
few	TRBV28	TRBJ1-5	19	TRBD1	TGTGCCAGCAGTCCGCTCCGGGACAGGGGAGGATCGGGCAATCAGCCCCAGCATTTT	CASSPLRDRGGSGNQPQHF
.	TRBV14	TRBJ2-5	16	.	TGTGCCAGCAGCCTGAGAGTCTTAGCGGTCCAAGAGACCCAGTACTTC	CASSLRVLAVQETQYF
.	TRBV13	TRBJ2-7	16	TRBD2	TGTGCCAGCAGCTTGGGTTTGGCGGGAGACGCCTACGAGCAGTACTTC	CASSLGLAGDAYEQYF
.	TRBV7-9	TRBJ1-5	13	.	TGTACCAGCAGCTTAGTAGAAAGTCAGCCCCAGCATTTT	CTSSLVESQPQHF
.	TRBV28	TRBJ1-1	14	.	TGTGCCAGCACACCCCCGGTGCTGAACACTGAAGCTTTCTTT	CASTPPVLNTEAFF
few	TRBV28	TRBJ1-4	15	TRBD1	TGTGCCAGCAGTGAAGCGGGACAGGGAGATGAAAAACTGTTTTTT	CASSEAGQGDEKLFF
.	TRBV7-2	TRBJ2-2	16	TRBD2	TGTGCCAGCAGCGCCCGGACTAGCGGGATTGGCGGGGAGCTGTTTTTT	CASSARTSGIGGELFF
.	TRBV11-2	TRBJ2-7	15	TRBD2	TGTGCCAGCAGCCTAAGACTAGCGGGAGACTACGAGCAGTACTTC	CASSLRLAGDYEQYF
few	TRBV29-1	TRBJ1-2	14	TRBD1	TGCAGCGTTGTTACAGGACAGGGCGTCTATGGCTACACCTTC	CSVVTGQGVYGYTF
once	TRBV28	TRBJ2-7	20	TRBD1	TGTGCCAGCAGTTTGAGTCACCTGAGTGCCGAGGACAGGGGTTCCTACGAGCAGTACTTC	CASSLSHLSAEDRGSYEQYF
.	TRBV7-9	TRBJ2-5	14	.	TGTGCCAGCAGCTTAGCGGGCAGTCAAGAGACCCAGTACTTC	CASSLAGSQETQYF
once	TRBV14	TRBJ2-3	15	TRBD2	TGTGCCAGCAGCCAAGCCCTAGCGGGAGCAGATACGCAGTATTTT	CASSQALAGADTQYF
once	TRBV4-1	TRBJ2-1	21	TRBD2	TGCGCCAGCAGCCAAGATCCGACTAGCGGGAGACGCACACTACGCCACAATGAGCAGTTCTTC	CASSQDPTSGRRTLRHNEQFF
once	TRBV27	TRBJ2-7	14	TRBD2	TGTGCCAGCTACAGCGGGAGTCCTACCTACGAGCAGTACTTC	CASYSGSPTYEQYF
few	TRBV30	TRBJ1-3	11	.	TGTGCCCGGGGGTCTGGAAACACCATATATTTT	CARGSGNTIYF